The 14 T cell receptor beta chains presented below share a single source sample, sequenced in a study of Ad26.COV2.S vaccination and SARS-CoV-2 variants. TCRdb keeps only in-frame clones here, not all; method: immunoSEQ multiplex PCR. In the table there are over 110,000 clones, 70% to 90% of which are singletons. Specimen: peripheral blood, collected after recovery from COVID-19. The receptors were gathered from a human donor who had recovered from COVID-19.

The rearrangement joins TRBV14 to TRBJ2-3, with D hard to call. This CDR3 region has 17 residues. CDR1 is SGHDN, CDR2 FVKESK, per germline. Trimming cost V 2 bases and J 0 bases, with 15 bases left between them. The CDR3 sequence: CASSQFTWGGSTDTQYF. The CDR3 DNA reads TGTGCCAGCAGCCAATTCACGTGGGGTGGGAGCACAGATACGCAGTATTTT. Full variable domain (rest looked up from reference TRBV14 and TRBJ2-3): EAGVTQFPSHSVIEKGQTVTLRCDPISGHDNLYWYRRVMGKEIKFLLHFVKESKQDESGMPNNRFLAERTGGTYSTLKVQPAELEDSGVYFCASSQFTWGGSTDTQYFGPGTRLTVL.

This chain uses TRBV11-2 with TRBJ2-5, with 7 bases fitting TRBD1. The CDR3 covers 13 residues. The germline gives CDR1 SGHAT, CDR2 FQNNGV. Unmatched junction bases numbered 3, after V lost 4 bases and J lost 4 bases. CDR3 coding DNA: TGTGCCAGCAGCTCGAGGGGGCGAGAGACCCAGTACTTC. This codes for CASSSRGRETQYF.

The chain has TRBV12-3 or TRBV12-4 and TRBJ1-1; 7 bases match TRBD1. The CDR3 is 12 amino acids. The V gene end was trimmed by 5 bases and the J gene end by 8 bases; junction bases not matched to a gene: 5. CDR3 DNA sequence: TGTGCCAGCAGTCTTGGACAGGTAGAAGCTTTCTTT. This encodes CASSLGQVEAFF.

In regard to this clone: This sample includes further DNA sequences coding for the same CDR3. The chain recombines TRBV9 with TRBJ2-6; D is possibly TRBD2 (6 bases). The germline gives CDR1 SGDLS, CDR2 YYNGEE. Deletions cut 5 bases from V and 0 bases from J, with 9 bases between. The CDR3 spans 15 residues. The CDR3 sequence: CASREGLSGANVLTF. CDR3 DNA sequence: TGTGCCAGCAGGGAGGGGCTCTCTGGGGCCAACGTCCTGACTTTC.

V usage is TRBV19 and J usage is TRBJ1-1; the D gene is possibly TRBD1 (5 bases). V dropped 7 bases and J dropped 1 base, with 19 bases sitting between them. The CDR3 covers 16 residues. Germline V lookup: CDR1 LNHDA, CDR2 SQIVND (reference sequence). The CDR3 loop reads CASTGGVGKWNTEAFF. The CDR3 DNA reads TGTGCCAGTACAGGAGGGGTTGGTAAGTGGAACACTGAAGCTTTCTTT.

This clone was counted once. This sequence joins TRBV7-2 and TRBJ1-1; TRBD1 might be the D (5 bases). CDR3 length equals 15 residues. Trimming stripped 3 bases from V and 7 bases from J, with 18 bases between. CDR1 and CDR2 from the germline V gene are SGHTA and FQGNSA. The CDR3 bases are TGTGCCAGCAGCTTCATCTCCGGGACGAGCGGTGAAGCTTTCTTT. The encoded protein is CASSFISGTSGEAFF.

The chain carries TRBV27 and TRBJ2-1; D not resolved. The V end lost 0 bases, the J end lost 8 bases, and 11 bases lay between the germline ends. The CDR3 covers 14 residues. CDR1 MNHEY and CDR2 SMNVEV come from the germline V gene (reference sequence). CDR3 sequence (DNA): TGTGCCAGCAGTTTATCTTGGGCTCTCGATGAGCAGTTCTTC. Encoded protein: CASSLSWALDEQFF.

This chain uses TRBV5-1 with TRBJ2-7; no definite D call. Per the germline V gene, CDR1 is SGHRS and CDR2 is YFSETQ. V lost 0 bases and J lost 0, with 7 bases in between. There are 14 residues in the CDR3. The CDR3 protein is CASSLGPGSYEQYF. CDR3 nucleotides: TGCGCCAGCAGCTTGGGCCCAGGCTCCTACGAGCAGTACTTC.

V and J are TRBV7-2 and TRBJ2-2; 8 bases fit TRBD2. Looked up from germline, CDR1 is SGHTA and CDR2 is FQGNSA. V shed 1 base and J 4 bases; nucleotides not matched to a gene: 2. The CDR3 sequence is 15 residues long. The CDR3 protein is CASSLEAGVTGELFF. Written as DNA, the CDR3 is TGTGCCAGCAGCTTAGAAGCGGGGGTCACCGGGGAGCTGTTTTTT.

V usage is TRBV27 and J usage is TRBJ2-7, with 8 bases matching TRBD1. Germline CDR1 is MNHEY and CDR2 is SMNVEV (reference sequence). The CDR3 loop spans 16 amino acids. V dropped 0 bases and J dropped 4; count of bases not matched to a gene: 8. The CDR3 coding sequence is TGTGCCAGCAGTTTATCGACAGGGGAGAGGATTTACGAGCAGTACTTC. It encodes CASSLSTGERIYEQYF.

The chain uses TRBV7-2 and TRBJ2-1; 8 bases match TRBD2. CDR1 is SGHTA and CDR2 is FQGNSA in the germline V gene. This CDR3 region has 16 residues. With V trimmed by 3 bases and J by 7 bases, 11 bases remained unmatched. The CDR3 region is CASSLTRRGGVNEQFF. The CDR3, as DNA: TGTGCCAGCAGCTTGACTAGACGGGGGGGTGTGAATGAGCAGTTCTTC.

The genes are TRBV7-2 and TRBJ1-1, with 10 bases identical to TRBD1. Losses at the gene ends were 3 bases for V and 3 bases for J; bases not matched to a gene: 1. The CDR3 consists of 14 residues. Germline V lookup: CDR1 SGHTA, CDR2 FQGNSA. The chain's CDR3 is CASSFDRGHTEAFF. CDR3 DNA sequence: TGTGCCAGCAGCTTTGACAGGGGGCACACTGAAGCTTTCTTT.

This clone appeared once. This chain uses TRBV2 with TRBJ2-1; D not certain. V was clipped by 6 bases and J by 15 bases, with 15 bases between them. The CDR3 covers 11 residues. Germline CDR1 SNHLY, CDR2 FYNNEI. CDR3 residues: CASSPDLGPFF. The CDR3 nucleotides are TGTGCCAGCAGCCCGGACCTCGGGCCGTTCTTC.

The genes are TRBV7-9 and TRBJ2-3, with 10 bases lining up with TRBD2. The germline gives CDR1 SEHNR, CDR2 FQNEAQ (reference sequence). The CDR3 runs to 16 residues. Unmatched junction bases numbered 8, after V lost 2 bases and J lost 6 bases. The CDR3 DNA reads TGTGCCAGCAGCTTAATAGCGGGGGGCCTAGGCGATACGCAGTATTTT. Translated: CASSLIAGGLGDTQYF.